What follows are 19 T cell receptor beta chains derived from one specimen sequenced in a study of response to subunit inactivated influenza vaccine. From the RT-PCR reads, TCRdb called clonotypes with MiXCR, one entry per CDR3 protein. This sample has over 800,000 distinct CDR3 sequences; 21% occur once, and the top ten carry roughly a tenth. The source material was PBMCs from blood, sampled more than 4 days after vaccination. These receptors came from a man aged 45-65 years who received an inactivated influenza vaccine.

This clonotype was picked up a small number of times. This chain joins TRBV7-6 and TRBJ2-7, with D possibly TRBD1 on 5 matching bases. V was pared by 5 bases and J by 0 bases, with 8 bases between. The CDR3 spans 13 residues. In germline, CDR1 is SGHVS, CDR2 FNYEAQ. Here the CDR3 DNA reads TGTGCCAGCAGCCGACAGAGCTCCTACGAGCAGTACTTC. Translation: CASSRQSSYEQYF.

This clonotype showed up just a few times. The genes are TRBV2 and TRBJ1-1; D gene unclear. Germline CDR1 and CDR2: SNHLY and FYNNEI. V was cut by 6 bases and J by 6 bases, with 20 bases left in between. CDR3 size: 15 residues. The DNA of the CDR3 is TGTGCCAGCAGGCTCACCGGGTCCCTCGGTCCTGAAGCTTTCTTT. It specifies CASRLTGSLGPEAFF.

The table lists this clonotype with a few counts. The rearrangement uses TRBV12-5 and TRBJ2-1, with TRBD2 identical over 14 bases. Germline assignment: CDR1 LGHNT and CDR2 FRNRAP. This CDR3 is built from 17 residues. V gave up 7 bases and J gave up 7 bases; unmatched junction bases: 12. CDR3 DNA: TGTGCTAGTGCTTCGCGACTAGCGGGAGGGCCAGGAAATGAGCAGTTCTTC. Its translation: CASASRLAGGPGNEQFF.

The chain joins TRBV6-2 or TRBV6-3 to TRBJ2-1; a possible D gene is TRBD1 (6 bases). Germline lookup yields CDR1 MNHEY and CDR2 SVGEGT. This CDR3 spans 14 amino acids. Between the trimmed V and J ends, which lost 7 bases and 2 bases, there was a span of 12 bases. This CDR3 is CASKLTGAYNEQFF. In DNA, the CDR3 is TGTGCCAGCAAATTGACAGGAGCCTACAATGAGCAGTTCTTC.

The gene calls are TRBV6-1 and TRBJ2-1, with D hard to call. The ends were cut back, 6 bases at V and 4 bases at J, with 16 bases in the middle. The CDR3 has 15 residues. Germline V gives CDR1 MNHNS, CDR2 SASEGT. The chain's CDR3 is CASSSAARPYNEQFF. CDR3 nucleotide sequence: TGTGCCAGCAGCTCCGCCGCCCGCCCTTACAATGAGCAGTTCTTC.

This rearrangement joins TRBV20-1 to TRBJ2-7, with a weak D call TRBD1 (6 bases). V lost 3 bases and J 4 bases, leaving 16 bases between the germline ends. This CDR3 has 14 amino acids. Germline loops: CDR1 DFQATT, CDR2 SNEGSKA (reference sequence). The DNA of the CDR3 is TGCAGTGCTAGGTCTACCGGGACACCTTACGAGCAGTACTTC. Its protein product is CSARSTGTPYEQYF.

This clonotype came up a few times. The chain recombines TRBV15 with TRBJ2-3; D possibly corresponds to TRBD2 (6 bases). The CDR3 has 18 residues. The germline V gene encodes CDR1 LNHNV and CDR2 YYDKDF (reference sequence). V lost 4 bases and J lost 4, with 24 bases in between. The CDR3 spells CATSKNSGLLGAADTQYF. The CDR3 nucleotides are TGTGCCACCAGCAAGAATTCGGGACTCCTGGGTGCGGCAGATACGCAGTATTTT.

This clonotype showed up many times. The V gene is TRBV4-2, the J gene TRBJ2-7; the D gene is possibly TRBD2 (7 bases). This CDR3 is 15 amino acids long. With 6 bases removed from V and 2 bases from J, the gap between germline ends came to 17 bases. Germline V gene sequence: CDR1 LGHNA, CDR2 YNFKEQ. CDR3 residues: CASSRGASGPYEQYF. Here the CDR3 DNA reads TGTGCCAGCAGTCGGGGGGCTAGCGGTCCCTACGAGCAGTACTTC.

The CDR3 region is CASSLGRLAEMTSNEQFF. The CDR3 DNA reads as TGTGCCAGCAGCTTGGGACGTCTAGCAGAAATGACAAGCAATGAGCAGTTCTTC. V usage is TRBV11-2 and J usage is TRBJ2-1; D may match TRBD1 or TRBD2 (5 bases each). The length of the CDR3 is 18 residues. Germline V gene lookup returns CDR1 SGHAT and CDR2 FQNNGV. Trimming took off 3 bases at V and 6 bases at J, with 24 bases between the two ends.

V gene TRBV7-3 combines with J gene TRBJ2-2; D may be TRBD1 or TRBD2 (6 bases each). CDR1 is SGHTA, CDR2 FQGTGA, per germline. The V gene lost 8 bases and the J gene lost 5 bases, with 18 bases spanning the gap. This CDR3 has 15 residues. CDR3 sequence: CASASSGGHTGELFF. The CDR3 bases are TGTGCCAGCGCCTCGTCCGGGGGACATACCGGGGAGCTGTTTTTT.

The chain is built from TRBV5-5 and TRBJ1-2, with 7 positions matching TRBD1. Germline V gene lookup returns CDR1 SGHKS and CDR2 YYEKEE (reference sequence). The CDR3 contains 14 residues. The trim removed 3 bases at V and 8 bases at J, leaving 10 bases unmatched. CDR3 coding DNA: TGTGCCAGCAGCTCGTCTACAGGGGAAAAAGGCTACACCTTC. Translating it yields CASSSSTGEKGYTF.

This clonotype occurred a few times. This sequence joins TRBV7-8 and TRBJ1-4; a weak D match, TRBD1 (6 bases). The CDR3 has 16 amino acids. In germline, CDR1 is SGHVS, CDR2 FQNEAQ. The V end was cut by 4 bases, the J end by 5 bases, with 17 bases between. The CDR3, as DNA: TGTGCCAGCAGCTCACCGGGACACAAGTCGAATGAAAAACTGTTTTTT. Residues: CASSSPGHKSNEKLFF.

This clonotype occurred a few times. The V call is TRBV2, the J call TRBJ2-3; weak D call: TRBD1 (6 bases). Deletions cut 6 bases from V and 4 bases from J, with 14 bases between. This CDR3 region has 14 residues. Germline V gene data show CDR1 as SNHLY and CDR2 as FYNNEI. CDR3 DNA: TGTGCCAGCAGGGGGACAAGGAACGCAGATACGCAGTATTTT. Its protein product is CASRGTRNADTQYF.

This clonotype was counted a few times. The V gene is TRBV11-1, the J gene TRBJ2-1, with 10 bases that match TRBD2. This CDR3 has 18 residues. Trimming cost V 3 bases and J 0 bases; bases outside gene matches: 8. CDR1 is SGHAT and CDR2 is FQDESV in the germline V gene (reference sequence). This CDR3 reads CASSFGGGLADSYNEQFF. The CDR3 bases are TGTGCCAGCAGCTTCGGCGGAGGACTAGCGGACTCCTACAATGAGCAGTTCTTC.

This clonotype was observed at least ten times. This chain connects TRBV28 to TRBJ1-4; D unresolved. The CDR3 extends over 16 amino acids. V lost 5 bases, J lost 0 bases, and 13 bases lay in between. CDR1 and CDR2 (germline): MDHEN, SYDVKM. The CDR3 region has the DNA TGTGCCAGCAGTGTGGGAACAGAGACAACTAATGAAAAACTGTTTTTT. It translates to CASSVGTETTNEKLFF.

This clonotype turned up a few times. The V and J genes are TRBV5-1 and TRBJ1-2; D unresolved. The CDR3 is 14 residues long. Germline CDR1 and CDR2: SGHRS and YFSETQ. V was shortened by 0 bases and J by 4 bases, with 10 bases between the two germline ends. The CDR3 reads CASSLAPGRYGYTF. CDR3 bases: TGCGCCAGCAGCTTGGCACCAGGCCGCTATGGCTACACCTTC.

This clonotype was observed many times. The genes are TRBV20-1 and TRBJ2-7; D may correspond to TRBD1 or TRBD2 (5 bases each). The CDR3 sequence is 10 residues long. Germline CDR1 is DFQATT and CDR2 is SNEGSKA (reference sequence). Trimming shortened V by 8 bases and J by 6 bases, and 11 bases separated the two germline ends. CDR3 DNA: TGCAGTCAGGGTGAGGGCGAGCAGTACTTC. Residues: CSQGEGEQYF.

This clonotype was seen ten or more times. The J gene is TRBJ2-1, the V gene TRBV5-1, with TRBD2 identical over 9 bases. The CDR3 sequence is 15 residues long. Trimming took 5 bases from V and 3 from J; bases not matched to a gene: 6. Germline V gene data show CDR1 as SGHRS and CDR2 as YFSETQ. CDR3 bases: TGCGCCAGCAGAGCGGAACTAGCGGGCTACAATGAGCAGTTCTTC. It is translated as CASRAELAGYNEQFF.

CDR3 amino acids: CATSDRQGAHPYEQYF. The CDR3 DNA reads as TGTGCCACCAGTGATCGACAGGGGGCCCATCCCTACGAGCAGTACTTC. This chain links TRBV24-1 with TRBJ2-7, with 10 positions matching TRBD1. The J segment lost 2 bases and the V segment lost 3 bases, leaving 6 bases of the junction unmatched. The length of the CDR3 is 16 residues. The germline gives CDR1 KGHDR, CDR2 SFDVKD.